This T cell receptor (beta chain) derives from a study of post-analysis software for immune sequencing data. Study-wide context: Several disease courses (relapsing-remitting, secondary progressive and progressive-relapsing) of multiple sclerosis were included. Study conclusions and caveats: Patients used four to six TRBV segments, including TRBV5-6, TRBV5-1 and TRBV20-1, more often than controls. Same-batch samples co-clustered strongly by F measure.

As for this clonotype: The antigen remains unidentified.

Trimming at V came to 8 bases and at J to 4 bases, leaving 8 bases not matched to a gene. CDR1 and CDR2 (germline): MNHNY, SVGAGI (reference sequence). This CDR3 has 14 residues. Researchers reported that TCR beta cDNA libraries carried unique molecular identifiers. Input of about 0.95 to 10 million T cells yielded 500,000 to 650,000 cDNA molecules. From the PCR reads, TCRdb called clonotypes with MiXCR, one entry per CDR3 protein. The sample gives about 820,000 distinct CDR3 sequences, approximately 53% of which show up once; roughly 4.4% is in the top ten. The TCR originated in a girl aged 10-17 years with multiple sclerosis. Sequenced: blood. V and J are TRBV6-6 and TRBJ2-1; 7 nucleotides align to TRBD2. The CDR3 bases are TGTGCCAGCGCTTTCGGGGAGGGGTACAATGAGCAGTTCTTC. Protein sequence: CASAFGEGYNEQFF.